This TCR beta chain was profiled in a study of T cells in Graves' hyperthyroidism and ophthalmopathy. Study-level points and caveats: Most expanded thyroid clonotypes above 0.001 recurred in blood. Ophthalmopathy and stable hyperthyroidism were separated by a 13 V-J model.

This clonotype was detected many times. Its specificity is unknown. Clinicians diagnosed patients from clinical symptoms, serum thyroxine and TRAb, thyroid ultrasound and orbital computed tomography. Amplified TCR beta CDR3 regions derived from RNA transcripts. Primed by the HTBI set, a first-round RT-PCR was run on the TCR CDR3. TCRdb reprocessed the multiplex PCR reads via MiXCR and lists one record per CDR3 protein. This sample has hundreds of thousands of distinct CDR3 sequences, with 12% to 15% found just once. V was cut by 2 bases and J by 5 bases, with 15 bases left in between. CDR3 length: 15 amino acids. Germline CDR1 is MNHNY and CDR2 is SVGAGI (reference sequence).

V is TRBV6-6 and J is TRBJ2-5; tentatively, D is TRBD2 (6 bases). Material for sequencing was blood. The origin of this receptor is a woman aged 18-29 years with Graves' hyperthyroidism. CDR3 amino acids: CASSYRASREETQYF. CDR3 nucleotides: TGTGCCAGCAGTTACCGAGCGTCCCGGGAGGAGACCCAGTACTTC.